This T cell receptor beta chain was retrieved from a study of T cell responses to AZD1222 COVID-19 vaccine. Study-wide results and caveats: Nearly half of spike-specific TCRs reportedly target variant regions that are unmutated in the B.1.351 and B.1.1.7 variants.

Of note for this clone: As yet, its antigen is unknown.

Only in-frame clones appear in the TCRdb table, and some are missing; sequencing was by immunoSEQ multiplex PCR. This table has 120,000 or so clones, around 87% appearing once. This CDR3 spans 14 amino acids. V trimming: 0 bases; J trimming: 6 bases; junction bases outside the gene matches: 0. The germline V gene encodes CDR1 SGHTA and CDR2 FQGTGA. This chain links TRBV7-3 with TRBJ2-2, with 8 nucleotides matching TRBD2. The sequence was collected from an adult in good health. The material was peripheral blood, obtained on day 0 of AZD1222 vaccination. The CDR3 loop is CASSLTSGAGELFF. The CDR3 DNA reads as TGTGCCAGCAGCTTAACTAGCGGGGCCGGGGAGCTGTTTTTT.